This T cell receptor (beta chain) was obtained from a study of cytomegalovirus exposure and HLA in healthy donors. Study-wide points: TCR beta V segments were, for the most part, productive about 90% or about 30% of the time in an earlier analysis. Later work found that TCR association rates differed between HLA loci; DRB1 had the most and HLA-C the fewest. Most sequenced TCRs were rare (though some public TCRs occurred in many donors).

PCR primers comprised 60 Vbeta and 13 Jbeta primers. The data were produced by immunoSEQ multiplex PCR, yet TCRdb's version contains in-frame clones alone and is incomplete. This sample has 96,000 or so clones, with roughly 74% found just once. Notes on this clone: Its antigen is as yet unknown.

Looked up from germline, CDR1 is DFQATT and CDR2 is SNEGSKA (reference sequence). This CDR3 has 11 residues. V lost 5 bases and J 4 bases, leaving 6 bases between the germline ends. J is TRBJ2-1 and V is TRBV20-1; D is uncertain. The TCR was taken from a woman in her seventies in good health and CMV-seropositive. Sequenced material: PBMCs. Written as DNA, the CDR3 is TGCAGTGCTTCCGTGTACAATGAGCAGTTCTTC. Protein: CSASVYNEQFF.